This T cell receptor (beta chain) was sequenced for a study of early T cells in non-severe SARS-CoV-2 infection. One entry per CDR3 protein, called by TCRdb with MiXCR from the 5' RACE reads. The repertoire holds more than 25,000 distinct CDR3 sequences, with less than 6% as singletons. The sample holds many counts of this clonotype. The material sequenced was whole blood, taken at baseline. The TCR comes from an adult who was a healthcare worker with PCR-confirmed SARS-CoV-2 infection or an uninfected control (not recorded which).

The CDR3 sequence: CSGASSGSYNEQFF. The DNA of the CDR3 is TGCAGTGGCGCGAGTAGCGGCTCCTACAATGAGCAGTTCTTC. The chain employs TRBV20-1 and TRBJ2-1; possible D gene TRBD2, 6 bases. Germline V CDR1 and CDR2: DFQATT, SNEGSKA (reference sequence). V dropped 7 bases and J dropped 0 bases, with 13 bases sitting between them. This CDR3 is built from 14 residues.